This TCR beta chain was obtained from a study of human T cells and chemical hapten exposure. TCRdb re-called the RACE reads with MiXCR, one entry per CDR3 protein. This table holds about 48,000 distinct CDR3 sequences, roughly a tenth found once. This clonotype showed up just a few times. Time point: patch test 3, about 24 weeks after DPC sensitization. Treatment of the sample: therapeutic diphenylcyclopropenone sensitization with weekly scalp DPC. This TCR derives from a woman in her thirties or forties with alopecia areata. Some clones in this sample may be carry-over from other donors' samples. The sample here was whole blood, taken in connection with sensitization to the hapten diphenylcyclopropenone (DPC).

CDR3 amino acids: CASSQALLGGESTDTQYF. In DNA form, the CDR3 reads TGTGCCAGCAGCCAAGCGCTCCTTGGGGGGGAGAGCACAGATACGCAGTATTTT. The chain recombines TRBV4-2 with TRBJ2-3, with 7 bases aligning to TRBD2. Germline V lookup: CDR1 LGHNA, CDR2 YNFKEQ. The CDR3 length is 18 residues. V dropped 1 base and J dropped 0; count of bases not matched to a gene: 10.